The clone carrying this T cell receptor (beta chain) was picked up a small number of times. Its specificity is unknown. The data are from a study of persistence of HIV-infected CD4 T cells. Stimulation used approximately 9.6 ug/mL lysate from CMV-infected fibroblasts. CD40L-negative CD69-negative CD45RO-high memory CD4+ T cells were sorted as populations depleted of antigen-responding cells. The immunoSEQ assay was version 4, run in survey mode. Assay: immunoSEQ multiplex PCR; the TCRdb copy retains only in-frame clones and omits some. The repertoire holds 25,000 to 35,000 clones, roughly 80% seen once, with 0.81% in the top ten. Germline CDR1 and CDR2: SGHVS and FQNEAQ. CDR3 size: 18 residues. Trimming took 8 bases from V and 0 from J, leaving 20 bases between them.

The chain recombines TRBV7-8 with TRBJ1-6; D uncertain. This TCR derives from an adult woman with HIV who was CMV-seropositive. The source material was CD4+ T cells sorted from PBMCs after roughly 17-hour stimulation, sampled from a patient who received antiretroviral therapy. CDR3 DNA: TGTGCCAGCCGCGGAGAACGGTTCGAGGGCTCCTATAATTCACCCCTCCACTTT. Translating gives CASRGERFEGSYNSPLHF. The full variable domain, rest sourced from reference TRBV7-8 and TRBJ1-6, is GAGVSQSPRYKVAKRGQDVALRCDPISGHVSLFWYQQALGQGPEFLTYFQNEAQLDKSGLPSDRFFAERPEGSVSTLKIQRTQQEDSAVYLCASRGERFEGSYNSPLHFGNGTRLTVT.